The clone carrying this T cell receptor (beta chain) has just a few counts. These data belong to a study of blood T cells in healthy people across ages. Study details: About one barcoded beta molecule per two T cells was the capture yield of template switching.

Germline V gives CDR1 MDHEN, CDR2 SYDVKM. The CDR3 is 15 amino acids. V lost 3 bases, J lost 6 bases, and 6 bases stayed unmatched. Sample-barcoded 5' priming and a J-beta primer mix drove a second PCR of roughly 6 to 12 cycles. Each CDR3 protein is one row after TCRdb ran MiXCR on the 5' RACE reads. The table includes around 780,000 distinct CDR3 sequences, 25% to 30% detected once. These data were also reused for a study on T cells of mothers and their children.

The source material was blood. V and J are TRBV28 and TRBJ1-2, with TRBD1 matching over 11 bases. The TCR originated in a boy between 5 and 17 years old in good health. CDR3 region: CASSFAGTGGNGYTF. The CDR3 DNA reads TGTGCCAGCAGTTTCGCCGGGACAGGGGGTAATGGCTACACCTTC.